This TCR beta chain was retrieved from a study of T cells in Graves' hyperthyroidism and ophthalmopathy. This clonotype showed up many times. Its antigen is currently unknown. TCR beta CDR3 region amplification was performed from RNA transcripts. The HTBI set primed first-round TCR CDR3 RT-PCR. TCRdb processed the multiplex PCR reads anew with MiXCR; each CDR3 protein has one entry. The data contain roughly 710,000 distinct CDR3 sequences, roughly a third of them seen just once; the ten biggest clones take up roughly 30%. The CDR3 runs 14 residues. V was clipped by 0 bases and J by 8 bases, with 11 bases between them. The germline gives CDR1 SGHRS, CDR2 YFSETQ. Study results and caveats: Ophthalmopathy cases were set apart from stable hyperthyroidism by a 13 V-J model.

Graves' hyperthyroidism qualified as stable when ophthalmopathy did not progress within 18 months. Recently diagnosed hyperthyroidism of less than 2 months' duration affected patients aged 18 to 65. Not enrolled were patients with uncontrolled infection, other autoimmune disease, pregnancy or lactation. The chain recombines TRBV5-1 with TRBJ2-2; no definite D call. The sequenced sample consisted of blood. The clonotype comes from a woman aged 40 to 49 with Graves' hyperthyroidism. In DNA form, the CDR3 reads TGCGCCAGCAGCTTGGAACCCGTGGGAGGGGAGCTGTTTTTT. This encodes CASSLEPVGGELFF.